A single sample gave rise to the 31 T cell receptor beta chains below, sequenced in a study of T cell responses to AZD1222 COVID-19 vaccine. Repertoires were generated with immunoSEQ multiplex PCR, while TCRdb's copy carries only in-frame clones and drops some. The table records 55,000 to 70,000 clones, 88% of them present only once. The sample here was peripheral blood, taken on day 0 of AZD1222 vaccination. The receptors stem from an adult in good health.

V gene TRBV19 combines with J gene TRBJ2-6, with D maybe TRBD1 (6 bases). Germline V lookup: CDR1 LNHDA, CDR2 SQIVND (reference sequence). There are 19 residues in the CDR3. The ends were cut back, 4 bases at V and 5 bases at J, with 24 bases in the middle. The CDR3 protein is CASSTREGRDTLWANVLTF. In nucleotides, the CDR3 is TGTGCCAGTAGTACAAGAGAGGGCCGGGACACACTCTGGGCCAACGTCCTGACTTTC.

The CDR3 sequence: CASSPDTSDPYEQYF. The CDR3 DNA is TGTGCCAGCTCACCGGACACTAGCGACCCCTACGAGCAGTACTTC. The rearrangement uses TRBV18 and TRBJ2-7; 7 bases are shared with TRBD2. The germline V gene encodes CDR1 KGHSH and CDR2 LQKENI. Germline trimming cut 3 bases from V and 2 bases from J; bases unmatched to any gene: 7. This CDR3 contains 15 residues.

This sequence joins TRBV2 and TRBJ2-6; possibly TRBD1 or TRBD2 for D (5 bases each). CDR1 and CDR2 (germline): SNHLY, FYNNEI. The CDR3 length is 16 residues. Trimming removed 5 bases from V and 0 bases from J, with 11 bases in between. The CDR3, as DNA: TGTGCCAGCAGTTCGGGGCCAAGCTCTGGGGCCAACGTCCTGACTTTC. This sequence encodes CASSSGPSSGANVLTF.

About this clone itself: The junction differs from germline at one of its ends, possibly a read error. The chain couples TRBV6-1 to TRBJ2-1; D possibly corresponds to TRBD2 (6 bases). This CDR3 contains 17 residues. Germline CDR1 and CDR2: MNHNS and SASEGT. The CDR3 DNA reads TGTGCCAGCAGCGAAGTTCTTCCGGGAGCCACTTACAATGAGCAGTTCTTC. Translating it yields CASSEVLPGATYNEQFF.

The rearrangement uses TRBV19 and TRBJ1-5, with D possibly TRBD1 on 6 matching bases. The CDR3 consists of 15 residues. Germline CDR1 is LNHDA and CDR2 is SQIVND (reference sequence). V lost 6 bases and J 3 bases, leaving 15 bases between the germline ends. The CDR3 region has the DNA TGTGCCAGTAGCGCCGCGGGACACCTCAATCAGCCCCAGCATTTT. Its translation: CASSAAGHLNQPQHF.

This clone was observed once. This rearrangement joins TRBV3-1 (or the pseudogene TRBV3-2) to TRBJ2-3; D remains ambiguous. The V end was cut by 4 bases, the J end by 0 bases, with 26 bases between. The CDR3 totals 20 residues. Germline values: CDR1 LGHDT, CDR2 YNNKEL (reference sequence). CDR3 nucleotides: TGTGCCAGCAGCCTCATGAATGTACCCACGGCCCTCTTTAGCACAGATACGCAGTATTTT. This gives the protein CASSLMNVPTALFSTDTQYF.

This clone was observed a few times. The CDR3 spells CASSLSGSRFQNYGYTF. DNA of the CDR3: TGTGCCAGCAGTTTATCGGGGTCAAGATTCCAAAACTATGGCTACACCTTC. The chain recombines TRBV27 with TRBJ1-2; D unclear. This CDR3 is 17 amino acids long. Germline assignment: CDR1 MNHEY and CDR2 SMNVEV (reference sequence). V was trimmed by 0 bases and J by 2 bases, leaving 16 bases between them.

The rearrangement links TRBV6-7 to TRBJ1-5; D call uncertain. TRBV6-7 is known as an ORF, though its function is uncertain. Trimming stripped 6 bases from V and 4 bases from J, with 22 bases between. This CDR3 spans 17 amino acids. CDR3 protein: CASSPAAWVGGNQPQHF. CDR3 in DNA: TGTGCCAGCAGCCCCGCTGCGTGGGTAGGAGGTAATCAGCCCCAGCATTTT.

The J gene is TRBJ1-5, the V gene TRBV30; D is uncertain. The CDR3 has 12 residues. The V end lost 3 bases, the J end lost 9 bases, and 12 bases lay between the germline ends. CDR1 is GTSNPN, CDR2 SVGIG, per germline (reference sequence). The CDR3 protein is CAWSRSLGPQHF. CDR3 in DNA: TGTGCCTGGAGCCGCTCCCTCGGGCCCCAGCATTTT.

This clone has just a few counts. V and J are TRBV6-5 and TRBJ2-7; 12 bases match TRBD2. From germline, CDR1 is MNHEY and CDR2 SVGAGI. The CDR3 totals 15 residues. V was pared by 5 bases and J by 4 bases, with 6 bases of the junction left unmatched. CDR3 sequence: CASSPPTSGRYEQYF. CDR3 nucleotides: TGTGCCAGCAGTCCCCCGACTAGCGGGAGATACGAGCAGTACTTC.

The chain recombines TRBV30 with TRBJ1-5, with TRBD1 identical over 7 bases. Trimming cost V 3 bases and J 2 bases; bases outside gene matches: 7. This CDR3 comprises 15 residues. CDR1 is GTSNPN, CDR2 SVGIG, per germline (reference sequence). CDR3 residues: CAWSEQGIGNQPQHF. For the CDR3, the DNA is TGTGCCTGGAGCGAACAGGGGATCGGCAATCAGCCCCAGCATTTT.

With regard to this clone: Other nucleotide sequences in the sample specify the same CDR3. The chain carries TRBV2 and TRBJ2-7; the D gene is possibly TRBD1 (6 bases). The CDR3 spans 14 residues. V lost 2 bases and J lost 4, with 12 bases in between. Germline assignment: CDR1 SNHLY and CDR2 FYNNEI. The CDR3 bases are TGTGCCAGCAGTGAACAGGGGACACCGTACGAGCAGTACTTC. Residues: CASSEQGTPYEQYF.

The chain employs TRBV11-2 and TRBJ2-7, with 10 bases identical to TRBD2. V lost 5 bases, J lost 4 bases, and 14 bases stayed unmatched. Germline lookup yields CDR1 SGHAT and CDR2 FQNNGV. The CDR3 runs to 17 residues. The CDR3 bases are TGTGCCAGCAGCCCAGCGGGGTTTAGGACTAGCGGTTACGAGCAGTACTTC. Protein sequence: CASSPAGFRTSGYEQYF.

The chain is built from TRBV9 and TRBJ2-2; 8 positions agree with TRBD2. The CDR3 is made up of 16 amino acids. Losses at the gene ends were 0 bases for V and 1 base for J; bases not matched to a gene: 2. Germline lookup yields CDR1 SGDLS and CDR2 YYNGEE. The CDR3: CASSVALAENTGELFF. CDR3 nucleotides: TGTGCCAGCAGCGTAGCACTAGCGGAGAACACCGGGGAGCTGTTTTTT. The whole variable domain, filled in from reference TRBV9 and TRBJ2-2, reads DSGVTQTPKHLITATGQRVTLRCSPRSGDLSVYWYQQSLDQGLQFLIQYYNGEERAKGNILERFSAQQFPDLHSELNLSSLELGDSALYFCASSVALAENTGELFFGEGSRLTVL.

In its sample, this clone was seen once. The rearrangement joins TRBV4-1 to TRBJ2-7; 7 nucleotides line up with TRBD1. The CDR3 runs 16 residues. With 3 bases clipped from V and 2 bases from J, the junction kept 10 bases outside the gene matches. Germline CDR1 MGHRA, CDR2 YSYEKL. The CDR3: CASSQDPRDSPYEQYF. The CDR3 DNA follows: TGCGCCAGCAGCCAGGACCCACGGGACAGCCCCTACGAGCAGTACTTC.

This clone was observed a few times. CDR3: CSAPLYYEQYF. The DNA of the CDR3 is TGCAGTGCTCCTTTATACTACGAGCAGTACTTC. The chain carries TRBV20-1 and TRBJ2-7; D call uncertain. The CDR3 is 11 residues long. Germline V gene data show CDR1 as DFQATT and CDR2 as SNEGSKA (reference sequence). The ends were cut back, 5 bases at V and 3 bases at J, with 8 bases in the middle.

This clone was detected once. DNA of the CDR3: TGTGCCAGCTCACCGATTAAGGGAGTAGCGGGAGCAAGGAATACGCAGTATTTT. It yields the protein CASSPIKGVAGARNTQYF. This rearrangement joins TRBV18 to TRBJ2-3, with TRBD2 identical over 9 bases. V trimming: 3 bases; J trimming: 7 bases; junction bases outside the gene matches: 17. CDR3 length equals 18 residues. The germline V gene has CDR1 KGHSH and CDR2 LQKENI.

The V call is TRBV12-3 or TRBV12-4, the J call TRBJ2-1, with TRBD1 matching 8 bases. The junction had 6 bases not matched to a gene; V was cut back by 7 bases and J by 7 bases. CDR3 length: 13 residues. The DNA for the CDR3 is TGTGCCAGCACGACAGGGGCGACGAATGAGCAGTTCTTC. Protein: CASTTGATNEQFF.

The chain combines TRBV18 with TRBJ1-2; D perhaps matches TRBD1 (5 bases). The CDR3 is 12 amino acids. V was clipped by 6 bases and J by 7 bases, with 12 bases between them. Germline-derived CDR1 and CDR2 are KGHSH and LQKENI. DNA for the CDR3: TGTGCCAGCTCCCTCGAGGGGCTTGGCTACACCTTC. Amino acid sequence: CASSLEGLGYTF.

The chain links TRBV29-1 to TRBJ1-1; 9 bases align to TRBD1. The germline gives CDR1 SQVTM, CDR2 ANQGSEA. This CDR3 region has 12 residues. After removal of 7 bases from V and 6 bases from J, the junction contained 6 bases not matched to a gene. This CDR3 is CSGGTGIAEAFF. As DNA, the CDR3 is TGCAGCGGCGGGACAGGGATAGCTGAAGCTTTCTTT.

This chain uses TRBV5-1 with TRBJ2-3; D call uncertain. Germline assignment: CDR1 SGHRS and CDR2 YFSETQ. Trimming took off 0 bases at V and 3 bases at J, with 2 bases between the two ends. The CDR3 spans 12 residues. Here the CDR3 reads CASSLDTDTQYF. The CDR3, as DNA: TGCGCCAGCAGCTTGGATACAGATACGCAGTATTTT.

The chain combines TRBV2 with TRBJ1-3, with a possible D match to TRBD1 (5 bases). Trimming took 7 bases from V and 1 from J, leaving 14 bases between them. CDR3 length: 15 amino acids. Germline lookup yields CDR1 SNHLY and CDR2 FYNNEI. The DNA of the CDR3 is TGTGCCAGCAAATCTTCCGGGGCGTCTGGAAACACCATATATTTT. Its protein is CASKSSGASGNTIYF.

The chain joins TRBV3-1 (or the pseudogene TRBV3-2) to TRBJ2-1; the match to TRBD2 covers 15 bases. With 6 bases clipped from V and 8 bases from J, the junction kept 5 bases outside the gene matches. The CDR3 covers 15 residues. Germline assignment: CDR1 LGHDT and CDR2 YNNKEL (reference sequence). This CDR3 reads CASRGLAGGPYEQFF. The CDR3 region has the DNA TGTGCCAGCAGAGGACTAGCGGGAGGGCCGTATGAGCAGTTCTTC.

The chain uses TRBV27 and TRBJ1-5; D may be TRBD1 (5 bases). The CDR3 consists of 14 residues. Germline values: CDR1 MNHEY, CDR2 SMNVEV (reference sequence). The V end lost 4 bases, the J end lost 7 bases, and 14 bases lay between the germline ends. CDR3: CASSSAPGGQPQHF. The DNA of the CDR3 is TGTGCCAGCAGTTCCGCCCCGGGGGGGCAGCCCCAGCATTTT.

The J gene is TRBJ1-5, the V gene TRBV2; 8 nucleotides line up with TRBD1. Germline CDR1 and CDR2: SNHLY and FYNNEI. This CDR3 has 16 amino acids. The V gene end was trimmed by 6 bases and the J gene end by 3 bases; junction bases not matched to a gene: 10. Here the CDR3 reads CASSGDRSRTNQPQHF. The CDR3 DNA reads TGTGCCAGCAGCGGGGACAGGTCCCGTACCAATCAGCCCCAGCATTTT.

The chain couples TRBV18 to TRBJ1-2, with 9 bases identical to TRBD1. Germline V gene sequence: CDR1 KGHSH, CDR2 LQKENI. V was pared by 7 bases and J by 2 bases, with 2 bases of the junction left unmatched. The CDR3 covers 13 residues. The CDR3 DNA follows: TGTGCCAGCTGGGACAGGGTAAACTATGGCTACACCTTC. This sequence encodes CASWDRVNYGYTF.

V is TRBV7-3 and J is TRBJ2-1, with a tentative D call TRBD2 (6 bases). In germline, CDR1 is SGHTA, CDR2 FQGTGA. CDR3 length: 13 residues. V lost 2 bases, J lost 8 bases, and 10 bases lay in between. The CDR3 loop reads CASSLLGRYEQFF. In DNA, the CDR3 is TGTGCCAGCAGCTTACTAGGGAGGTATGAGCAGTTCTTC.

CDR3 coding DNA: TGTGCCAGTAGTATAGGAAGCGGGACTAGCACAGATACGCAGTATTTT. Translation: CASSIGSGTSTDTQYF. The rearrangement uses TRBV19 and TRBJ2-3; 7 bases are a match to TRBD2. V shed 1 base and J 0 bases; nucleotides not matched to a gene: 4. The CDR3 is 16 amino acids. The germline gives CDR1 LNHDA, CDR2 SQIVND (reference sequence).

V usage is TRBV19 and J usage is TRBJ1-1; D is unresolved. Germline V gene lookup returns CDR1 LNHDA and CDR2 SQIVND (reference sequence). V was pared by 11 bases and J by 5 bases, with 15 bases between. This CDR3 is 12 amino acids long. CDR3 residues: CASRIGLTEAFF. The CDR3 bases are TGTGCCTCCAGAATAGGGTTAACTGAAGCTTTCTTT. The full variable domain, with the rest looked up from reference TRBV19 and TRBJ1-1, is DGGITQSPKYLFRKEGQNVTLSCEQNLNHDAMYWYRQDPGQGLRLIYYSQIVNDFQKGDIAEGYSVSREKKESFPLTVTSAQKNPTAFYLCASRIGLTEAFFGQGTRLTVV.

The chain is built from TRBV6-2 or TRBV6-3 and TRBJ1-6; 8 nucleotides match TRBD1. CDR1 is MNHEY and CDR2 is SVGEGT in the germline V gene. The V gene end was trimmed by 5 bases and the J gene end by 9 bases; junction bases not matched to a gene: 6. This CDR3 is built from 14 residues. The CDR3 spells CASSPTGEVSPLHF. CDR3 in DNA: TGTGCCAGCAGTCCGACAGGGGAAGTTTCACCCCTCCACTTT.

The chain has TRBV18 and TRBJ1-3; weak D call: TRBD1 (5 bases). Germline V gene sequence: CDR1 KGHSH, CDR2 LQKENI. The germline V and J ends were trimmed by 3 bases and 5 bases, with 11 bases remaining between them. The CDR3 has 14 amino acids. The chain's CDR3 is CASSPQGSRNTIYF. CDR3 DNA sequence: TGTGCCAGCTCACCCCAGGGCTCCCGAAACACCATATATTTT. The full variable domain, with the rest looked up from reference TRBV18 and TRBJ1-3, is NAGVMQNPRHLVRRRGQEARLRCSPMKGHSHVYWYRQLPEEGLKFMVYLQKENIIDESGMPKERFSAEFPKEGPSILRIQQVVRGDSAAYFCASSPQGSRNTIYFGEGSWLTVV.